One and the same sample provided the 20 T cell receptor beta chains below, sequenced in a study of T-cell memory formation after mild COVID-19. TCRdb analysed the 5' RACE reads with MiXCR anew, one entry per CDR3 protein. The top ten hold approximately 4% of the sample, which has around 180,000 distinct CDR3 sequences, around 20% seen once. The specimen sequenced was PBMCs or a T cell subset sorted from them (not recorded which). The receptor source for this set is a man younger than 35 who had mild COVID-19 (a few samples of this study predate the infection). Cell type and time point are not known.

The chain links TRBV5-4 to TRBJ2-4, with TRBD2 as a possible D gene (5 bases). V lost 4 bases and J lost 9, with 14 bases in between. The CDR3 is 13 residues long. Germline-derived CDR1 and CDR2 are SGHNT and YYREEE (reference sequence). CDR3 region: CASSTDGEGIQYF. The DNA of the CDR3 is TGTGCCAGCAGCACAGACGGGGAAGGCATTCAGTACTTC.

In this sample, this clonotype turned up a few times. V gene TRBV5-6 combines with J gene TRBJ2-7; D unresolved. V was pared by 2 bases and J by 2 bases, with 11 bases between. Per germline, CDR1 SGHDT and CDR2 YYEEEE. This CDR3 spans 14 amino acids. The CDR3 nucleotides are TGTGCCAGCAGCTTAGCCAGAAGGACCTACGAGCAGTACGTC. Protein: CASSLARRTYEQYV.

This clonotype turned up a few times. V is TRBV5-4 and J is TRBJ2-7; 9 bases fit TRBD1. CDR1 is SGHNT, CDR2 YYREEE, per germline (reference sequence). The CDR3 spans 13 residues. V was pared by 4 bases and J by 5 bases, with 4 bases of the junction left unmatched. CDR3 bases: TGTGCCAGCAGCAAACAGGGGGCGGACGAGCAGTACGTC. Its protein is CASSKQGADEQYV.

This clonotype has a handful of counts. The CDR3 region is CASSSQPQGTGNTIYF. CDR3 in DNA: TGTGCCAGCAGTTCACAACCACAGGGTACTGGAAACACCATATATTTT. The chain joins TRBV6-5 to TRBJ1-3, with a weak D call TRBD1 (6 bases). Trimming took off 4 bases at V and 2 bases at J, with 15 bases between the two ends. The CDR3 length is 16 residues. Germline values: CDR1 MNHEY, CDR2 SVGAGI.

This clonotype was counted only a few times. This rearrangement joins TRBV7-9 to TRBJ2-5; 10 bases are shared with TRBD1. This CDR3 spans 16 amino acids. Unmatched junction bases numbered 9, after V lost 1 base and J lost 7 bases. Germline CDR1 is SEHNR and CDR2 is FQNEAQ (reference sequence). CDR3 nucleotide sequence: TGTGCCAGCAGCTTAGAAGGAGGGACAGGGGCAGCGACCCAGTACTTC. It yields the protein CASSLEGGTGAATQYF.

CDR3: CATSAQLRGYTF. CDR3 nucleotides: TGTGCCACCAGCGCTCAATTAAGGGGCTACACCTTC. This chain joins TRBV15 and TRBJ1-2, with D unclear. The V end was cut by 5 bases, the J end by 8 bases, with 12 bases between. In germline, CDR1 is LNHNV, CDR2 YYDKDF (reference sequence). The CDR3 has 12 amino acids.

V is TRBV2 and J is TRBJ2-5; D might be TRBD1 or TRBD2, each matching 6 bases. Germline loops: CDR1 SNHLY, CDR2 FYNNEI. The CDR3 extends over 13 amino acids. Trimming cost V 8 bases and J 5 bases, with 15 bases left between them. As DNA, the CDR3 is TGTGCCAGCTTGGTCAGAGGGGGGGAGACCCAGTACTTC. It encodes CASLVRGGETQYF.

In its sample, this clonotype was seen many times. The J gene is TRBJ1-1, the V gene TRBV29-1; possible D gene TRBD1, 5 bases. V gave up 6 bases and J gave up 0 bases, with 17 bases separating them. The CDR3 totals 15 residues. Germline V gene sequence: CDR1 SQVTM, CDR2 ANQGSEA. CDR3 protein: CSVSSGWGMNTEAFF. The CDR3 DNA reads as TGCAGCGTCTCCTCAGGGTGGGGCATGAACACTGAAGCTTTCTTT.

This clonotype has only a few counts. This sequence joins TRBV10-3 and TRBJ1-1; D uncertain. Trimming left V 6 bases short and J 5 bases short, with 16 bases between. CDR1 is ENHRY, CDR2 SYGVKD, per germline. This CDR3 has 14 residues. CDR3 region: CAISAPELETEAFF. The CDR3 DNA sequence: TGTGCCATCAGCGCACCAGAGTTGGAAACTGAAGCTTTCTTT.

The gene calls are TRBV4-3 and TRBJ1-4; the D is unclear. Germline loops: CDR1 LGHNA, CDR2 YSLEER. The CDR3 covers 20 residues. Trimming shortened V by 0 bases and J by 3 bases, and 23 bases separated the two germline ends. The CDR3 region is CASSQERPRFGSTANEKLFF. In DNA, the CDR3 is TGCGCCAGCAGCCAAGAGAGGCCCAGGTTCGGTTCTACGGCTAATGAAAAACTGTTTTTT.

In its sample, this clonotype was seen a few times. This sequence joins TRBV7-9 and TRBJ1-3; no clear D. The CDR3 spans 14 residues. Deletions cut 4 bases from V and 2 bases from J, with 9 bases between. Germline V gene sequence: CDR1 SEHNR, CDR2 FQNEAQ (reference sequence). CDR3 protein: CASSSRGPGNTIYF. CDR3 bases: TGTGCCAGCAGCTCCCGGGGTCCTGGAAACACCATATATTTT.

This clonotype was counted between two and nine times. The J gene is TRBJ2-1, the V gene TRBV5-1; possible D gene TRBD1, 6 bases. The CDR3 sequence is 15 residues long. Germline V gene lookup returns CDR1 SGHRS and CDR2 YFSETQ. Trimming removed 4 bases at V and 6 bases at J, with 17 bases between. The CDR3 DNA is TGCGCCAGCAGCCGACAGGCCAATACCGGCAATGAGCAGTTCTTC. It codes for CASSRQANTGNEQFF. The variable domain in full, completed from reference TRBV5-1 and TRBJ2-1, reads KAGVTQTPRYLIKTRGQQVTLSCSPISGHRSVSWYQQTPGQGLQFLFEYFSETQRNKGNFPGRFSGRQFSNSRSEMNVSTLELGDSALYLCASSRQANTGNEQFFGPGTRLTVL.

Only a few counts were recorded for this clonotype. The V and J genes are TRBV5-1 and TRBJ2-3; D may be TRBD1 (6 bases). This CDR3 comprises 14 residues. Trimming removed 7 bases at V and 2 bases at J, with 14 bases between. From germline, CDR1 is SGHRS and CDR2 YFSETQ. The CDR3 nucleotides read TGCGCCAGCCTTAGGGACACCTTCACAGATACGCAGTATTTT. Translating it yields CASLRDTFTDTQYF.

In its sample, this clonotype was seen many times. The chain uses TRBV7-2 and TRBJ2-5; 7 positions match TRBD1. Trimming at V came to 2 bases and at J to 7 bases, leaving 10 bases not matched to a gene. In germline, CDR1 is SGHTA, CDR2 FQGNSA. The CDR3 has 15 residues. In nucleotides, the CDR3 is TGTGCCAGCAGCTTATCTCCGGGACAGCCAACGACCCAGTACTTC. As protein: CASSLSPGQPTTQYF.

This clonotype was detected only a few times. The rearrangement joins TRBV11-2 to TRBJ1-2, with 8 bases fitting TRBD1. CDR1 SGHAT and CDR2 FQNNGV come from the germline V gene. The CDR3 spans 13 residues. V lost 4 bases and J lost 7; bases outside the gene matches: 5. The CDR3 bases are TGTGCCAGCAGCTCCGACAGGGGAGGTGGCTACACCTTC. Its protein product is CASSSDRGGGYTF.

The J gene is TRBJ2-3, the V gene TRBV29-1; D is possibly TRBD2 (5 bases). V was cut by 2 bases and J by 5 bases, with 14 bases left in between. CDR1 is SQVTM, CDR2 ANQGSEA, per germline. The length of the CDR3 is 14 residues. CDR3 in amino acids: CSVERGAVGDTQYF. CDR3 DNA sequence: TGCAGCGTTGAACGGGGAGCGGTAGGAGATACGCAGTATTTT.

There are many counts of this clonotype. This chain uses TRBV9 with TRBJ2-3; D is undetermined. The CDR3 has 13 residues. Germline loops: CDR1 SGDLS, CDR2 YYNGEE. Trimming took off 2 bases at V and 2 bases at J, with 6 bases between the two ends. The CDR3, as DNA: TGTGCCAGCAGCGTCCTAAACACAGATACGCAGTATTTT. Protein sequence: CASSVLNTDTQYF.

This clonotype was counted a few times. V usage is TRBV19 and J usage is TRBJ2-3; 7 nucleotides match TRBD2. Germline CDR1 reads LNHDA; CDR2 reads SQIVND (reference sequence). CDR3 size: 14 residues. V lost 3 bases, J lost 4 bases, and 4 bases stayed unmatched. The CDR3, as DNA: TGTGCCAGTAGTATCGGGCTAGCGGCAGATACGCAGTATTTT. Residues: CASSIGLAADTQYF.

This clonotype was observed once. Written as DNA, the CDR3 is TGTGCCAGCAGCCATTCATTGGGGGCGGACTATGGCTACACCTTC. This sequence encodes CASSHSLGADYGYTF. The chain carries TRBV4-2 and TRBJ1-2; tentatively, D is TRBD1 (6 bases). Trimming removed 3 bases from V and 3 bases from J, with 14 bases in between. CDR1 is LGHNA, CDR2 YNFKEQ, per germline. CDR3 length equals 15 residues.

This chain links TRBV20-1 with TRBJ2-7; TRBD1 aligns across 10 bases. Germline CDR1 reads DFQATT; CDR2 reads SNEGSKA (reference sequence). Trimming removed 0 bases from V and 6 bases from J; junction bases left unmatched: 5. The CDR3 length is 14 residues. This chain's CDR3 is CSARDQGTGVEQYF. Written as DNA, the CDR3 is TGCAGTGCTAGAGATCAAGGGACAGGGGTCGAGCAGTACTTC.